Here is one T cell receptor (beta chain) with its context. V lost 3 bases, J lost 4 bases, and 18 bases lay in between. The CDR3 extends over 15 amino acids. CDR1 SQVTM and CDR2 ANQGSEA come from the germline V gene. The data derive from a study of blood T cell repertoires in COVID-19. Turning to the study itself: Specimens from acute and convalescent COVID-19 originated in the United States, Italy and Spain. PBMCs, B-cell-depleted T cells, or T cells provided the cDNA or gDNA that made up the material.

As originally analysed: From reference gene primer amplification, estimates of nucleated cell counts were derived. Clones were sequenced by immunoSEQ multiplex PCR, and TCRdb holds only the in-frame ones, with some missing. Clone size and the V and J calls come from that table; the DNA yielded D and trimming. The sample consists of about 310,000 clones, 80% to 90% of them appearing once. Sequenced input: peripheral blood. This chain uses TRBV29-1 with TRBJ1-2; D ambiguous. The sequence derives from a man aged 45 to 65 with active or convalescent COVID-19. CDR3 sequence (DNA): TGCAGCGTTGAGGATTCGAGGGAACAGATCTATGGCTACACCTTC. Residues: CSVEDSREQIYGYTF.